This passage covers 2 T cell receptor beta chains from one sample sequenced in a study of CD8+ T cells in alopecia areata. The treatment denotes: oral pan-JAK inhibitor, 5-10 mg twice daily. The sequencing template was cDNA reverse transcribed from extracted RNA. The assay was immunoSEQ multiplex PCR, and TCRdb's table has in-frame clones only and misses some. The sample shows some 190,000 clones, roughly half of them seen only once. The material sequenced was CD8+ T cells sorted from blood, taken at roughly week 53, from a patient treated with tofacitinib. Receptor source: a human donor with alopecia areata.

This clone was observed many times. CDR3 in DNA: TGTGCCAGTTCAGATCGGTGGAGGAGTTCACCCCTCCACTTT. As protein: CASSDRWRSSPLHF. The chain joins TRBV6-5 to TRBJ1-6; D remains unclear. Germline loops: CDR1 MNHEY, CDR2 SVGAGI. There are 14 residues in the CDR3. The V end lost 9 bases, the J end lost 9 bases, and 18 bases lay between the germline ends.

The CDR3 is CATRDRGYEQYF. The CDR3 DNA is TGTGCCACTCGGGACAGGGGCTACGAGCAGTACTTC. V is TRBV6-5 and J is TRBJ2-7; 10 bases are a match to TRBD1. The junction had 3 bases not matched to a gene; V was cut back by 10 bases and J by 3 bases. This CDR3 spans 12 amino acids. Germline V gene sequence: CDR1 MNHEY, CDR2 SVGAGI.